This T cell receptor beta chain originates from a study of T cell changes during pregnancy in multiple sclerosis. The CDR3 covers 15 residues. CDR1 SGHRS and CDR2 YFSETQ come from the germline V gene. The V and J ends lost 5 bases and 3 bases respectively, with 17 bases between them. Sequencing used immunoSEQ multiplex PCR; TCRdb keeps in-frame clones, though not all of them. Among about 32,000 clones listed, approximately 89% were seen once. The chain employs TRBV5-1 and TRBJ1-1, with D possibly matching TRBD1 (5 bases). The sequencing here drew on CD8+ T cells from peripheral blood mononuclear cells, taken in the first trimester of pregnancy. The origin of this receptor is a female donor with multiple sclerosis, enrolled in a pregnancy study. The CDR3 DNA reads as TGCGCCAGCAGGTTAAGAGTCCTAGGGGACACTGAAGCTTTCTTT. Residues: CASRLRVLGDTEAFF.